The 17 T cell receptor beta chains below come from one sample, sequenced in a study of blood T cell repertoires in COVID-19. Profiled with immunoSEQ multiplex PCR; TCRdb holds only in-frame clones, not every one. The sample records tens of thousands of clones, around 90% being singletons. Input material: peripheral blood. The receptors stem from a human donor in a cohort sampled during active COVID-19.

This sequence joins TRBV6-1 and TRBJ1-2; no firm D call. Germline values: CDR1 MNHNS, CDR2 SASEGT. V was trimmed by 2 bases and J by 0 bases, leaving 10 bases between them. This CDR3 spans 15 amino acids. The CDR3 DNA reads as TGTGCCAGCAGTGAATGGGAGACATCTAACTATGGCTACACCTTC. It codes for CASSEWETSNYGYTF.

The genes are TRBV5-1 and TRBJ1-3; unclear D gene. Germline CDR1 and CDR2: SGHRS and YFSETQ. Trimming removed 4 bases from V and 0 bases from J, with 11 bases in between. The CDR3 totals 15 residues. The CDR3 sequence: CASSPEASSGNTIYF. The CDR3, as DNA: TGCGCCAGCAGCCCAGAAGCGAGCTCTGGAAACACCATATATTTT.

The chain is built from TRBV3-1 (or the pseudogene TRBV3-2) and TRBJ2-3; D is unclear. V shed 3 bases and J shed 3 bases, with 7 bases lying between them. The CDR3 sequence is 13 residues long. The germline V gene has CDR1 LGHDT and CDR2 YNNKEL (reference sequence). CDR3 bases: TGTGCCAGCAGCCAGCAGATTACAGATACGCAGTATTTT. Translation gives CASSQQITDTQYF.

The CDR3 region has the DNA TGTGCCAGCAGTCCGAGGACAGGGCGCCTTGGGGCCAACGTCCTGACTTTC. This translates into CASSPRTGRLGANVLTF. The V call is TRBV27, the J call TRBJ2-6, with TRBD1 matching over 8 bases. The CDR3 sequence is 17 residues long. Germline V CDR1 and CDR2: MNHEY, SMNVEV (reference sequence). The V segment lost 5 bases and the J segment 3 bases; nucleotides outside the gene matches: 9.

The genes are TRBV18 and TRBJ2-7, with 10 bases identical to TRBD1. This CDR3 contains 14 residues. V lost 3 bases and J lost 6; bases outside the gene matches: 5. CDR1 is KGHSH, CDR2 LQKENI, per germline. The CDR3 loop is CASSPRDRGAEQYF. The CDR3 bases are TGTGCCAGCTCACCCCGGGACAGGGGAGCCGAGCAGTACTTC. Combining the CDR3 with reference TRBV18 and TRBJ2-7 gives the whole variable domain NAGVMQNPRHLVRRRGQEARLRCSPMKGHSHVYWYRQLPEEGLKFMVYLQKENIIDESGMPKERFSAEFPKEGPSILRIQQVVRGDSAAYFCASSPRDRGAEQYFGPGTRLTVT.

This chain connects TRBV29-1 to TRBJ1-2; 10 positions match TRBD1. The CDR3 spans 15 residues. Unmatched junction bases numbered 7, after V lost 5 bases and J lost 1 base. Germline V gene lookup returns CDR1 SQVTM and CDR2 ANQGSEA. CDR3 bases: TGCAGCGTTCCCAGGACAGGGGGAAGTAACTATGGCTACACCTTC. This gives the protein CSVPRTGGSNYGYTF.

The DNA of the CDR3 is TGTGCCAGCAGTGAAGGAGGGACAGGGTCGGGAAACTGGTATGGCTACACCTTC. Translating gives CASSEGGTGSGNWYGYTF. The chain uses TRBV6-1 and TRBJ1-2, with 9 bases matching TRBD1. Germline V gene sequence: CDR1 MNHNS, CDR2 SASEGT. This CDR3 has 18 residues. J was trimmed by 5 bases and V by 1 base; bases with no gene match: 14.

The chain is built from TRBV18 and TRBJ2-5; D perhaps matches TRBD2 (5 bases). Deletions cut 3 bases from V and 9 bases from J, with 14 bases between. Germline-derived CDR1 and CDR2 are KGHSH and LQKENI. The CDR3 sequence is 13 residues long. The CDR3 loop is CASSPDGGLAQYF. In DNA, the CDR3 is TGTGCCAGCTCACCGGACGGCGGGTTGGCCCAGTACTTC. The complete variable domain, with remaining parts taken from reference TRBV18 and TRBJ2-5, reads NAGVMQNPRHLVRRRGQEARLRCSPMKGHSHVYWYRQLPEEGLKFMVYLQKENIIDESGMPKERFSAEFPKEGPSILRIQQVVRGDSAAYFCASSPDGGLAQYFGPGTRLLVL.

The J gene is TRBJ2-3, the V gene TRBV6-2 or TRBV6-3; D gene ambiguous. V was pared by 2 bases and J by 2 bases, with 14 bases between. CDR3 length equals 16 residues. Germline V gene data show CDR1 as MNHEY and CDR2 as SVGEGT. The CDR3 DNA is TGTGCCAGCAGTTACGGGTCCCGGCGGTACACAGATACGCAGTATTTT. Encoded protein: CASSYGSRRYTDTQYF.

V and J are TRBV5-8 and TRBJ1-2; D possibly corresponds to TRBD1 (6 bases). Trimming removed 0 bases from V and 3 bases from J, with 9 bases in between. The CDR3 is 14 amino acids. Looked up from germline, CDR1 is SGHTS and CDR2 is YDEGEE. CDR3 sequence: CASSLGSGDYGYTF. The CDR3 DNA reads TGTGCCAGCAGCTTGGGATCAGGGGACTATGGCTACACCTTC.

The chain is built from TRBV3-1 (or the pseudogene TRBV3-2) and TRBJ1-2, with D perhaps matching TRBD1 (5 bases). Germline loops: CDR1 LGHDT, CDR2 YNNKEL (reference sequence). The V and J ends lost 1 base and 0 bases respectively, with 12 bases between them. CDR3 length equals 16 residues. CDR3 region: CASSQAQGSPNYGYTF. The CDR3 nucleotides are TGTGCCAGCAGCCAAGCCCAGGGATCACCTAACTATGGCTACACCTTC.

This chain links TRBV25-1 with TRBJ1-1, with D perhaps matching TRBD1 (6 bases). Trimming removed 7 bases from V and 10 bases from J, with 16 bases in between. Germline lookup yields CDR1 MGHDK and CDR2 SYGVNS. CDR3 length equals 12 residues. Here the CDR3 DNA reads TGTGCCAGCACCGGGGCCCCGACAGGAGCTTTCTTT. Protein sequence: CASTGAPTGAFF.

This sequence joins TRBV2 and TRBJ2-3; TRBD2 matches at 9 bases. The CDR3 runs 14 residues. Germline CDR1 and CDR2: SNHLY and FYNNEI. V lost 7 bases, J lost 6 bases, and 8 bases stayed unmatched. In DNA form, the CDR3 reads TGTGCCAGCAATGGGGGCGGGAGGGCCGATACGCAGTATTTT. It translates to CASNGGGRADTQYF.

This clone was counted only a few times. V usage is TRBV5-4 and J usage is TRBJ1-1; TRBD1 aligns across 7 bases. Germline V gene lookup returns CDR1 SGHNT and CDR2 YYREEE (reference sequence). The CDR3 runs to 14 residues. Trimming took 1 base from V and 1 from J; bases not matched to a gene: 1. The CDR3 loop is CASSLTGANTEAFF. The CDR3 DNA reads as TGTGCCAGCAGCTTGACAGGGGCGAACACTGAAGCTTTCTTT.

The chain couples TRBV5-1 to TRBJ2-1, with D perhaps matching TRBD1 (6 bases). From germline, CDR1 is SGHRS and CDR2 YFSETQ. This CDR3 contains 15 residues. Trimming shortened V by 3 bases and J by 6 bases, and 16 bases separated the two germline ends. For the CDR3, the DNA is TGCGCCAGCAGCTCCGACAGCATGGGGGCCAATGAGCAGTTCTTC. This sequence encodes CASSSDSMGANEQFF. Full variable domain (outside the CDR3, taken from reference TRBV5-1 and TRBJ2-1): KAGVTQTPRYLIKTRGQQVTLSCSPISGHRSVSWYQQTPGQGLQFLFEYFSETQRNKGNFPGRFSGRQFSNSRSEMNVSTLELGDSALYLCASSSDSMGANEQFFGPGTRLTVL.

This clone appeared a single time. The rearrangement joins TRBV2 to TRBJ2-2; TRBD1 might be the D (6 bases). Between the trimmed V and J ends, which lost 1 base and 7 bases, there was a span of 16 bases. Germline lookup yields CDR1 SNHLY and CDR2 FYNNEI. The CDR3 has 16 residues. This chain's CDR3 is CASSEGGTGSIGELFF. For the CDR3, the DNA is TGTGCCAGCAGTGAAGGGGGAACAGGGTCCATCGGGGAGCTGTTTTTT.

V is TRBV5-1 and J is TRBJ2-7; 8 bases align to TRBD2. The CDR3 spans 14 residues. Per germline, CDR1 SGHRS and CDR2 YFSETQ. Trimming at V came to 5 bases and at J to 2 bases, leaving 6 bases not matched to a gene. The chain's CDR3 is CASRPGLETYEQYF. In DNA form, the CDR3 reads TGCGCCAGCAGACCGGGACTAGAGACCTACGAGCAGTACTTC.